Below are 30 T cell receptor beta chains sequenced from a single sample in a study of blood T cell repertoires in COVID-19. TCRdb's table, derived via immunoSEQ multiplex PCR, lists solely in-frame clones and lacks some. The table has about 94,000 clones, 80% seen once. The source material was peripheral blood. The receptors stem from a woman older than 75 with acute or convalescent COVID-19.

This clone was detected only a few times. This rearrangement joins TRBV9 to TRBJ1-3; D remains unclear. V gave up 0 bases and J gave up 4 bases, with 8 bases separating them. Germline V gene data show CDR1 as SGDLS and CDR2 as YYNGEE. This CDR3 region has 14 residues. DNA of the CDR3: TGTGCCAGCAGCGTAGAGGAGCCGGGAAACACCATATATTTT. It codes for CASSVEEPGNTIYF.

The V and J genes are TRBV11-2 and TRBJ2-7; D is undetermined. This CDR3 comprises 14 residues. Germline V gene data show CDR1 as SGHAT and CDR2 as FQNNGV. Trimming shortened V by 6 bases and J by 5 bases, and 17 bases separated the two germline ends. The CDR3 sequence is CASRGFNGANEQYF. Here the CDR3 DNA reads TGTGCCAGCAGGGGTTTTAACGGAGCCAACGAGCAGTACTTC.

The CDR3 sequence: CASSQGLQETQYF. The CDR3 nucleotides read TGTGCCAGCAGCCAAGGTCTTCAAGAGACCCAGTACTTC. The chain couples TRBV14 to TRBJ2-5; D is unclear. This CDR3 spans 13 amino acids. The V gene lost 1 base and the J gene lost 2 bases, with 5 bases spanning the gap. Germline values: CDR1 SGHDN, CDR2 FVKESK.

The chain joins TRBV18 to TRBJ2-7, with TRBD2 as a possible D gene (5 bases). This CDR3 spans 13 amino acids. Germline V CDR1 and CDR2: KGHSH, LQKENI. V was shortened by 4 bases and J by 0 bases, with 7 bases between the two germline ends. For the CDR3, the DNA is TGTGCCAGCTCACGAGGGAGCTCCTACGAGCAGTACTTC. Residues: CASSRGSSYEQYF.

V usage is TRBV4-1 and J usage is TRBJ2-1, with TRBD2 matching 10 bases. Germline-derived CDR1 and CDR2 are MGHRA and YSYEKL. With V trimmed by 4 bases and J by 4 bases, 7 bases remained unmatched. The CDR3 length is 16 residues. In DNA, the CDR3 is TGCGCCAGCAGCCTGAGGCTAGCGGGGGCGTACAATGAGCAGTTCTTC. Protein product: CASSLRLAGAYNEQFF.

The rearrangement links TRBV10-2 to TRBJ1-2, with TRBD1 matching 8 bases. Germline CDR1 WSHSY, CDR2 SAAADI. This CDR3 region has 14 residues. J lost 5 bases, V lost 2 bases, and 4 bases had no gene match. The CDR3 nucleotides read TGCGCCAGCAGTGAGCTGCGACAGGGGTATGGCTACACCTTC. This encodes CASSELRQGYGYTF.

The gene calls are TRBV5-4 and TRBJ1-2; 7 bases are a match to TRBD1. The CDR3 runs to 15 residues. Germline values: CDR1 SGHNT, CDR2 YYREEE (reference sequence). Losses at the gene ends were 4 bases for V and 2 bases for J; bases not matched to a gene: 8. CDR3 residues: CASSEQGRQNYGYTF. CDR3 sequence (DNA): TGTGCCAGCAGCGAACAGGGGAGGCAAAACTATGGCTACACCTTC.

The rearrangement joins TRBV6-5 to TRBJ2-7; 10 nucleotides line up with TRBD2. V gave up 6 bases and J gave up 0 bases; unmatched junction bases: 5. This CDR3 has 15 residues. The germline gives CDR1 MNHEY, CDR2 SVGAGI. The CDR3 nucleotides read TGTGCCAGCAGGATAGAGCGGGGGGGCTCCTACGAGCAGTACTTC. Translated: CASRIERGGSYEQYF.

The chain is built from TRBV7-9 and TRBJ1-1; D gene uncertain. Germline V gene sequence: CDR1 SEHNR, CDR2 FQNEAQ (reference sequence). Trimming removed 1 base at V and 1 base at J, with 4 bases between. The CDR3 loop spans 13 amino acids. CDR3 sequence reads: CASSLEANTEAFF. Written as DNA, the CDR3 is TGTGCCAGCAGCTTAGAAGCGAACACTGAAGCTTTCTTT.

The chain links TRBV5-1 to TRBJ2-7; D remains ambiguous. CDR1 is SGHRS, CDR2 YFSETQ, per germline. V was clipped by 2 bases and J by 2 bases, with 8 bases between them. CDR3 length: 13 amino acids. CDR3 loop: CASSFTETYEQYF. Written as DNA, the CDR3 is TGCGCCAGCAGCTTCACAGAGACCTACGAGCAGTACTTC.

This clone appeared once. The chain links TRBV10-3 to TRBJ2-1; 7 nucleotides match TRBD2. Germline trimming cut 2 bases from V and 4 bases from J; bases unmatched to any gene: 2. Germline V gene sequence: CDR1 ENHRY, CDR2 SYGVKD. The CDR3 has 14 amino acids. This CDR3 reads CAISELAAYNEQFF. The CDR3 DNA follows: TGTGCCATCAGTGAGCTAGCGGCTTACAATGAGCAGTTCTTC.

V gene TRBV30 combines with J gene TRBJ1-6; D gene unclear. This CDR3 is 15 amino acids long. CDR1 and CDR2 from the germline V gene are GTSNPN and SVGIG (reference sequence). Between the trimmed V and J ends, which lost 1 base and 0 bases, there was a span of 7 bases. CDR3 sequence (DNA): TGTGCCTGGAGTGGTATTAGCTCCTATAATTCACCCCTCCACTTT. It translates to CAWSGISSYNSPLHF.

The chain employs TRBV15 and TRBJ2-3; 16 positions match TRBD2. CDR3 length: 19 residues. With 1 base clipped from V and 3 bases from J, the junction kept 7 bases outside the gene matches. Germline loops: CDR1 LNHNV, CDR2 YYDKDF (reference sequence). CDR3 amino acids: CATSRGGTSGGAWTDTQYF. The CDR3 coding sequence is TGTGCCACCAGCAGAGGAGGGACTAGCGGGGGGGCTTGGACAGATACGCAGTATTTT.

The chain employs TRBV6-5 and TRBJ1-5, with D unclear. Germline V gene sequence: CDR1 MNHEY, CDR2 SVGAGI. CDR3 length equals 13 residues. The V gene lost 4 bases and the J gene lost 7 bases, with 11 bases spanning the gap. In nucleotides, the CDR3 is TGTGCCAGCAGTTCCCAGAGGGAGCAGCCCCAGCATTTT. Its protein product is CASSSQREQPQHF.

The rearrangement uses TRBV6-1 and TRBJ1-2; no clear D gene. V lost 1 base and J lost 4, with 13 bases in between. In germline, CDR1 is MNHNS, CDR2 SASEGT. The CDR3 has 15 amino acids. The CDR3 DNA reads TGTGCCAGCAGTGAAGTTCCCCGGGTTGGCTATGGCTACACCTTC. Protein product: CASSEVPRVGYGYTF.

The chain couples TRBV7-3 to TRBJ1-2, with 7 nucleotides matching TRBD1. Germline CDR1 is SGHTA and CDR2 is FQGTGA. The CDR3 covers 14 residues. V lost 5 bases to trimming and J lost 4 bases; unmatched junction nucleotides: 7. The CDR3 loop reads CASSPSTGIYGYTF. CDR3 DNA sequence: TGTGCCAGCAGCCCCTCGACAGGGATCTATGGCTACACCTTC.

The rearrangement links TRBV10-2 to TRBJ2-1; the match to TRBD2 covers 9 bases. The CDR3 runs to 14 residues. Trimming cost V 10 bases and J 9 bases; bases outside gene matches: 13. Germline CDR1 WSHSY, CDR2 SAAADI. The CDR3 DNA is TGCGCCACCCTGGGGGCTAGCGGGATGGTTGAGCAGTTCTTC. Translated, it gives CATLGASGMVEQFF.

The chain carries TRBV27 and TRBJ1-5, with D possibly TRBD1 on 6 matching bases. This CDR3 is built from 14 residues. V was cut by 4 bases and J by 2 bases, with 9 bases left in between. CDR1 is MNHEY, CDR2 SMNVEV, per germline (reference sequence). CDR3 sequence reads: CASSSQGGNQPQHF. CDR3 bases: TGTGCCAGCAGTTCACAGGGTGGCAATCAGCCCCAGCATTTT.

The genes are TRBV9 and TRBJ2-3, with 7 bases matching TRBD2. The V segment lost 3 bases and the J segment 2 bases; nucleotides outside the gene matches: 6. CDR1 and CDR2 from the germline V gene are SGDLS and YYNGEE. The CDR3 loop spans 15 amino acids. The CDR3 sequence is CASSARDYNTDTQYF. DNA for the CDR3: TGTGCCAGCAGCGCCCGGGACTACAACACAGATACGCAGTATTTT.

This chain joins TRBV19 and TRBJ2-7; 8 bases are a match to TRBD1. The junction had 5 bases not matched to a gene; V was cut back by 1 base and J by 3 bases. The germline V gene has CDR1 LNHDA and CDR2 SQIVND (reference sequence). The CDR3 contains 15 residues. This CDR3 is CASSIVGQVYYEQYF. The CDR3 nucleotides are TGTGCCAGTAGTATAGTGGGACAGGTCTACTACGAGCAGTACTTC.

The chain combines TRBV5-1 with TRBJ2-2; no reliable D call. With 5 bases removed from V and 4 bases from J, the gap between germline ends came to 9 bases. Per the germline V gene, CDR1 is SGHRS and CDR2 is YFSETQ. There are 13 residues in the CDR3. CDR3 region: CASRELTTGELFF. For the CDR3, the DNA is TGCGCCAGCAGGGAGCTTACCACCGGGGAGCTGTTTTTT.

CDR3 in DNA: TGCAGCGTCCCCCCCCGGGGGGTAGGTGGCTACACCTTC. Amino acid sequence: CSVPPRGVGGYTF. The chain carries TRBV29-1 and TRBJ1-2, with a weak D call TRBD1 (5 bases). Between the trimmed V and J ends, which lost 6 bases and 7 bases, there was a span of 18 bases. From germline, CDR1 is SQVTM and CDR2 ANQGSEA. The CDR3 is made up of 13 amino acids.

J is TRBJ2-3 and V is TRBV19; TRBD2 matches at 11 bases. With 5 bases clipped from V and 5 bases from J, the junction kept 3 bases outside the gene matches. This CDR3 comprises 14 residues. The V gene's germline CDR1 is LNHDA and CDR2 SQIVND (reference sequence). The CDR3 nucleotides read TGTGCCAGTAGTTTAGCGGGGGGGCAAGATACGCAGTATTTT. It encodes CASSLAGGQDTQYF.

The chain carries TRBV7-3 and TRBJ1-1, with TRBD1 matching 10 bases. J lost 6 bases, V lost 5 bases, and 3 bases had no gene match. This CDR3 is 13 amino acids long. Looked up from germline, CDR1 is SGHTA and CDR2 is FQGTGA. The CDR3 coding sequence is TGTGCCAGCAGCAGACAGGGGGCCTCTGAAGCTTTCTTT. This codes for CASSRQGASEAFF.

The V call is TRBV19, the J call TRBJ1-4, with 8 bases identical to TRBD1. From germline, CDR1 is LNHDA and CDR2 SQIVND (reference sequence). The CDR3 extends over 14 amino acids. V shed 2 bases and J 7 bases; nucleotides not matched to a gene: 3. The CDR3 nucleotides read TGTGCCAGTAGTATACAGACAGGGGCTGAAAAACTGTTTTTT. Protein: CASSIQTGAEKLFF.

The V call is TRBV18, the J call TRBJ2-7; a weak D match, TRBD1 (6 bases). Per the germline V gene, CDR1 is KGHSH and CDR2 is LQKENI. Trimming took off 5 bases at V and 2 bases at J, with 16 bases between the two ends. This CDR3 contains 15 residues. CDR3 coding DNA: TGTGCCAGCTCATCATCGACAGGTGGCACCTACGAGCAGTACTTC. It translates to CASSSSTGGTYEQYF. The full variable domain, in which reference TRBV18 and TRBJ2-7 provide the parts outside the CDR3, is NAGVMQNPRHLVRRRGQEARLRCSPMKGHSHVYWYRQLPEEGLKFMVYLQKENIIDESGMPKERFSAEFPKEGPSILRIQQVVRGDSAAYFCASSSSTGGTYEQYFGPGTRLTVT.

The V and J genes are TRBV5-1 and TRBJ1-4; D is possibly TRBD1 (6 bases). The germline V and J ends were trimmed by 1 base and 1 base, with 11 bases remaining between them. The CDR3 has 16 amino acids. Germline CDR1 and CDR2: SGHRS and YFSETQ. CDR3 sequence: CASSLTATGTNEKLFF. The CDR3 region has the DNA TGCGCCAGCAGCTTGACCGCGACAGGAACTAATGAAAAACTGTTTTTT.

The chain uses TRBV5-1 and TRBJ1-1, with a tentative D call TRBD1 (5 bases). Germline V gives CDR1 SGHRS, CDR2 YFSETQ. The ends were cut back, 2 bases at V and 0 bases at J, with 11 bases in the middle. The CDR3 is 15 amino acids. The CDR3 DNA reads TGCGCCAGCAGCTTCCTGACAGACATGAACACTGAAGCTTTCTTT. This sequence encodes CASSFLTDMNTEAFF.

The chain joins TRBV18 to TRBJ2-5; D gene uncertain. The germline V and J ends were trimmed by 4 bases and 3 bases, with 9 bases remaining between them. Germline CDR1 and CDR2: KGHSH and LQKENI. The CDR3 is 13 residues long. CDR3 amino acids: CASSLGLEETQYF. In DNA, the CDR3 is TGTGCCAGCTCACTCGGGTTGGAAGAGACCCAGTACTTC. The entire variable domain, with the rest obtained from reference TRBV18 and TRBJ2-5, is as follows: NAGVMQNPRHLVRRRGQEARLRCSPMKGHSHVYWYRQLPEEGLKFMVYLQKENIIDESGMPKERFSAEFPKEGPSILRIQQVVRGDSAAYFCASSLGLEETQYFGPGTRLLVL.

CDR3 sequence: CASSFGIGGGGANEQFF. The DNA of the CDR3 is TGTGCCAGCAGCTTTGGTATCGGCGGCGGGGGGGCCAATGAGCAGTTCTTC. The chain is built from TRBV5-5 and TRBJ2-1; 9 positions match TRBD2. V shed 2 bases, J shed 6 bases, and the junction held 12 bases outside the gene matches. The CDR3 totals 17 residues. Germline V gene lookup returns CDR1 SGHKS and CDR2 YYEKEE (reference sequence).